A selection of T cell receptor beta chains follows, all from one sample in a study of blood T cells in healthy people across ages. TCRdb re-called the 5' RACE reads through MiXCR, storing one row per CDR3 protein. The table records around 1.5 million distinct CDR3 sequences, almost 35% of them present only once. Material for sequencing was blood. Receptor source: a woman in her 30s in good health. Both conserved end residues are part of each CDR3. The D gene is left open where the match is weak. Expanded clones get a size class; other rows say once, few or many, or leave the size out.

V gene	J gene	D gene	clone size	CDR3 protein	CDR3 DNA
TRBV21-1	TRBJ1-1	.	few	CASSKAHGGTKNTEAFF	TGTGCCAGCAGCAAAGCGCATGGAGGTACTAAGAACACTGAAGCTTTCTTT
TRBV28	TRBJ2-5	TRBD2	.	CASSLLAGQSQETQYF	TGTGCCAGCAGTTTACTAGCGGGACAATCCCAAGAGACCCAGTACTTC
TRBV10-3	TRBJ1-2	TRBD1	.	CAISESMTGDYYGYTF	TGTGCCATCAGTGAGTCGATGACAGGGGACTACTATGGCTACACCTTC
TRBV9	TRBJ2-3	.	.	CASSASEGGRDTDTQYF	TGTGCCAGCAGCGCATCCGAGGGGGGACGGGACACAGATACGCAGTATTTT
TRBV7-9	TRBJ2-3	.	many	CASSSRTTDTQYF	TGTGCCAGCAGCTCCAGGACAACAGATACGCAGTATTTT
TRBV9	TRBJ2-1	TRBD2	few	CASSVTSGRENEQFF	TGTGCCAGCAGCGTGACTAGCGGGAGGGAAAATGAGCAGTTCTTC
TRBV2	TRBJ2-1	.	.	CASSLGETRSYNEQFF	TGTGCCAGCTCCCTCGGGGAGACTAGGTCCTACAATGAGCAGTTCTTC
TRBV11-2	TRBJ2-7	.	.	CASSPQPGFGQYF	TGTGCCAGCAGCCCGCAACCCGGGTTCGGGCAGTACTTC
TRBV6-2/TRBV6-3	TRBJ2-1	.	.	CASSPAGRNSYNEQFF	TGTGCCAGCAGTCCCGCGGGGAGGAACTCCTACAATGAGCAGTTCTTC
TRBV3-1	TRBJ2-7	.	.	CASSKRDGTCEQYF	TGTGCCAGCAGCAAGAGGGACGGTACCTGCGAGCAGTACTTC
TRBV20-1	TRBJ2-7	.	.	CSAILAGGHYEQYF	TGCAGTGCTATTCTAGCCGGGGGCCACTACGAGCAGTACTTC
TRBV29-1	TRBJ2-7	TRBD2	many	CSATPTSGRRYEQYF	TGCAGCGCCACACCGACTAGCGGGAGACGGTACGAGCAGTACTTC
TRBV9	TRBJ2-5	TRBD2	few	CASSPGGTPQYF	TGTGCCAGCAGCCCGGGAGGGACCCCGCAGTACTTC
TRBV12-3/TRBV12-4	TRBJ2-7	.	.	CASSPRDGFSYEQYF	TGTGCCAGCAGCCCCCGGGACGGGTTCTCCTACGAGCAGTACTTC
TRBV10-3	TRBJ2-7	.	.	CAISAGTTYEQYF	TGTGCCATCAGTGCCGGGACAACCTACGAGCAGTACTTC
TRBV29-1	TRBJ2-3	.	many	CSAKETADTQYF	TGCAGCGCCAAAGAGACAGCAGATACGCAGTATTTT
TRBV20-1	TRBJ2-5	.	few	CSARATEETQYF	TGCAGTGCTCGGGCGACAGAAGAGACCCAGTACTTC
TRBV6-5	TRBJ1-4	.	few	CASSYVKGKLFF	TGTGCCAGCAGTTACGTCAAGGGGAAACTGTTTTTT
TRBV10-3	TRBJ1-5	TRBD1	once	CAITAGGTGQSQHF	TGTGCCATCACCGCAGGGGGGACGGGTCAGTCCCAGCATTTT
TRBV25-1	TRBJ1-6	.	.	CASSEWVGRDSPLHF	TGTGCCAGCAGTGAATGGGTGGGGCGCGATTCACCCCTCCACTTT
TRBV7-2	TRBJ2-3	.	.	CASSLTKGGPGTQYF	TGTGCCAGCAGCTTAACCAAGGGGGGCCCCGGTACGCAGTATTTT
TRBV27	TRBJ2-2	.	few	CASSLHSGELFF	TGTGCCAGCAGTTTACATTCCGGGGAGCTGTTTTTT
TRBV18	TRBJ1-6	.	.	CASSPYGEGNSPLHF	TGTGCCAGCTCACCATACGGGGAAGGGAATTCACCCCTCCACTTT
TRBV5-5	TRBJ2-2	.	.	CASSSDGTGELFF	TGTGCCAGCAGCTCGGACGGTACCGGGGAGCTGTTTTTT
TRBV15	TRBJ2-1	.	few	CATSREGQSYNEQFF	TGTGCCACCAGCAGAGAGGGGCAGTCCTACAATGAGCAGTTCTTC
TRBV3-1	TRBJ2-1	TRBD2	.	CASSQDPIGLPGMSGGSYNEQFF	TGTGCCAGCAGCCAAGATCCCATTGGTTTGCCCGGTATGAGCGGGGGTTCCTACAATGAGCAGTTCTTC
TRBV5-1	TRBJ2-7	.	few	CASSLARDLLYEQYF	TGCGCCAGCAGCTTGGCGCGCGACCTCCTCTACGAGCAGTACTTC
TRBV7-6	TRBJ2-5	.	many	CASSLLGGGETQYF	TGTGCCAGCAGCTTACTGGGGGGAGGAGAGACCCAGTACTTC
TRBV18	TRBJ2-7	TRBD2	.	CASSPPTSGGESSYEQYF	TGTGCCAGCTCACCACCGACTAGCGGGGGGGAAAGCTCCTACGAGCAGTACTTC
TRBV29-1	TRBJ1-2	.	.	CSVKDFDSFYGYTF	TGCAGCGTTAAAGACTTTGACAGTTTCTATGGCTACACCTTC
TRBV7-9	TRBJ2-7	TRBD1	.	CASSPKGTGYHEQYF	TGTGCCAGCAGCCCGAAAGGGACAGGGTACCACGAGCAGTACTTC
TRBV24-1	TRBJ1-2	TRBD1	few	CATGDRRYGYTF	TGTGCCACCGGGGACAGGCGCTATGGCTACACCTTC
TRBV15	TRBJ2-7	.	once	CAASRGLTGNHETEQYF	TGTGCCGCCAGCAGAGGACTAACAGGGAACCACGAGACCGAGCAGTACTTC
TRBV5-1	TRBJ2-3	TRBD1	.	CASSFNRGSLSDTQYF	TGCGCCAGCAGCTTCAACAGGGGCTCCCTGTCCGATACGCAGTATTTT
TRBV4-1	TRBJ2-5	TRBD2	.	CASSQEATSITAQYF	TGCGCCAGCAGCCAAGAGGCGACTAGCATCACGGCCCAGTACTTC
TRBV20-1	TRBJ1-1	.	.	CSARLLADTEAFF	TGCAGTGCTAGATTATTGGCGGACACTGAAGCTTTCTTT
TRBV28	TRBJ2-7	TRBD2	few	CASSFSPGGRSYEQYF	TGTGCCAGCAGTTTTTCCCCGGGCGGGAGGTCCTACGAGCAGTACTTC
TRBV20-1	TRBJ1-4	.	.	CSARVQQGYEKLFF	TGCAGTGCTAGAGTTCAACAGGGATATGAAAAACTGTTTTTT
TRBV28	TRBJ2-7	TRBD2	.	CASTPAGGPGEQYF	TGTGCCAGCACCCCAGCGGGAGGGCCGGGCGAGCAGTACTTC
TRBV20-1	TRBJ2-7	TRBD2	many	CSARDPAGAWYEQYF	TGCAGTGCTAGAGATCCGGCGGGAGCATGGTACGAGCAGTACTTC
TRBV20-1	TRBJ2-3	.	few	CSASPGTHGDTQYF	TGCAGTGCTAGTCCCGGGACCCACGGAGATACGCAGTATTTT
TRBV14	TRBJ2-7	TRBD2	.	CASSLAGGRVNEQYF	TGTGCCAGCTCACTCGCAGGCGGGAGGGTCAACGAGCAGTACTTC
TRBV12-3/TRBV12-4	TRBJ2-6	.	few	CASSVPGRGANVLTF	TGTGCCAGCAGCGTGCCGGGACGGGGGGCCAACGTCCTGACTTTC
TRBV11-1	TRBJ2-5	.	.	CASTLQGYQETQYF	TGTGCCAGCACCCTACAGGGTTACCAAGAGACCCAGTACTTC
TRBV27	TRBJ2-5	.	few	CASRSGRSNPSTETQYF	TGTGCCAGCAGATCCGGACGAAGCAACCCGTCCACGGAGACCCAGTACTTC
TRBV4-2	TRBJ2-1	TRBD2	many	CASSQELSGGSYNEQFF	TGTGCCAGCAGCCAAGAGTTGTCGGGGGGTTCCTACAATGAGCAGTTCTTC
TRBV20-1	TRBJ1-1	.	.	CSARNVRSGTNTEAFF	TGCAGTGCTAGAAATGTAAGGTCAGGTACGAACACTGAAGCTTTCTTT
TRBV6-6	TRBJ2-5	.	.	CASRPRPNLETQYF	TGTGCCAGCAGACCCCGGCCGAACCTGGAGACCCAGTACTTC
TRBV18	TRBJ2-1	.	.	CASSPPTDLQFF	TGTGCCAGCTCACCACCCACTGATCTGCAGTTCTTC
TRBV5-1	TRBJ1-2	TRBD1	few	CASSLGGGAGYGYTF	TGCGCCAGCAGCTTGGGAGGGGGCGCGGGTTATGGCTACACCTTC
TRBV5-1	TRBJ2-5	.	.	CASSLQDKQETQYF	TGCGCCAGCAGCCTCCAGGACAAGCAAGAGACCCAGTACTTC